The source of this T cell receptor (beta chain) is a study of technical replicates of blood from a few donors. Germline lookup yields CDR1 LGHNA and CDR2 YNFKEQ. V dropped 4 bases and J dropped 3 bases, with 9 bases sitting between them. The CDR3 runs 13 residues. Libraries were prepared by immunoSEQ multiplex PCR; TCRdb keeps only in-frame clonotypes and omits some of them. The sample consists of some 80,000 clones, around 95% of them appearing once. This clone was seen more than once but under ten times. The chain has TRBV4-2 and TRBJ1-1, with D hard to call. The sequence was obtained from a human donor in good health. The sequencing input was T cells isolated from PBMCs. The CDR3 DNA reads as TGTGCCAGCAGCCCGTGGAGGGACACTGAAGCTTTCTTT. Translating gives CASSPWRDTEAFF.